The 17 T cell receptor beta chains given below trace back to one sample, sequenced in a study of Graves' ophthalmopathy and Graves' hyperthyroidism. Amplified material comprised TCR beta CDR3 regions derived from RNA transcripts. HTBI primers were used in a first-round RT-PCR, which preceded a second-round multiplex PCR. One entry per CDR3 protein, called by TCRdb with MiXCR from the multiplex PCR reads. The sample yields 600,000 to 700,000 distinct CDR3 sequences, over 40% seen once. Material: peripheral blood. The source is an adult man with Graves' ophthalmopathy.

This clonotype showed up just once. The CDR3 spells CASSYSGLGAGELFF. Here the CDR3 DNA reads TGTGCCAGCAGTTACTCAGGGTTGGGGGCCGGGGAGCTGTTTTTT. V gene TRBV6-2 or TRBV6-3 combines with J gene TRBJ2-2; D might be TRBD1 or TRBD2, each matching 5 bases. Trimming shortened V by 0 bases and J by 6 bases, and 11 bases separated the two germline ends. From germline, CDR1 is MNHEY and CDR2 SVGEGT. CDR3 length equals 15 residues.

The chain couples TRBV19 to TRBJ2-6; D is perhaps TRBD1 (5 bases). Trimming shortened V by 4 bases and J by 4 bases, and 5 bases separated the two germline ends. The CDR3 is 13 amino acids. The germline V gene encodes CDR1 LNHDA and CDR2 SQIVND (reference sequence). The CDR3 sequence is CASSRQGANVLTF. The DNA of the CDR3 is TGTGCCAGTAGTAGACAGGGGGCCAACGTCCTGACTTTC.

The V gene is TRBV11-2, the J gene TRBJ1-4; the D gene is possibly TRBD1 (5 bases). CDR3 size: 14 residues. V was cut by 3 bases and J by 6 bases, with 11 bases left in between. CDR1 SGHAT and CDR2 FQNNGV come from the germline V gene. CDR3 nucleotide sequence: TGTGCCAGCAGCTTCGACAGCTCTGATGAAAAACTGTTTTTT. This codes for CASSFDSSDEKLFF.

This clonotype was detected only a few times. At one boundary the junction diverges from the germline segment, which might be a read error. In nucleotides, the CDR3 is TGTGCCAGCAGTGAAGGGACTAGCGGGAGTGGGAACGAGCAGTACTTC. Translating gives CASSEGTSGSGNEQYF. This rearrangement joins TRBV10-3 to TRBJ2-7, with 14 bases identical to TRBD2. Germline loops: CDR1 ENHRY, CDR2 SYGVKD. This CDR3 is built from 16 residues.

The chain carries TRBV10-3 and TRBJ1-2; D gene unclear. V was trimmed by 5 bases and J by 4 bases, leaving 11 bases between them. CDR3 length: 13 residues. Germline CDR1 is ENHRY and CDR2 is SYGVKD. The CDR3 protein is CAISYSSAYGYTF. The CDR3 DNA reads TGTGCCATCAGTTACAGCTCGGCCTATGGCTACACCTTC.

This clonotype has only a few counts. The chain is built from TRBV7-8 and TRBJ1-4; tentatively, D is TRBD1 (6 bases). This CDR3 contains 15 residues. V was pared by 8 bases and J by 8 bases, with 21 bases between. Per the germline V gene, CDR1 is SGHVS and CDR2 is FQNEAQ. CDR3 in DNA: TGTGCCAGCTCACCCCTGAGGGACACGTACGAAAAACTGTTTTTT. It translates to CASSPLRDTYEKLFF.

This clonotype has at least ten counts. The V gene is TRBV19, the J gene TRBJ1-5; 8 bases are a match to TRBD1. V was clipped by 5 bases and J by 5 bases; unmatched bases: 8. Germline V lookup: CDR1 LNHDA, CDR2 SQIVND (reference sequence). The CDR3 runs 15 residues. In DNA, the CDR3 is TGTGCCAGTAGTCCTCGGACAGGGCAGGATCAGCCCCAGCATTTT. Translated: CASSPRTGQDQPQHF.

As concerns this clonotype: The CDR3 carries no conserved terminal phenylalanine or tryptophan, so it likely arises from a read error. This rearrangement joins TRBV12-3 or TRBV12-4 to TRBJ2-5; TRBD1 might be the D (5 bases). The length of the CDR3 is 15 residues. The CDR3 loop reads CAISAAGQGNQPQYV. As DNA, the CDR3 is TGTGCCATCAGTGCCGCAGGGCAGGGCAATCAGCCCCAGTACGTC.

This clonotype showed up just a few times. This may be a read error, as it is one base from a much larger clone. The DNA is omitted, as the CDR3 cannot be located on it reliably, and the CDR3 follows TCRdb's listing. The gene calls are TRBV9 and TRBJ1-2. The length of the CDR3 is 14 amino acids, counting both ends. Germline loops: CDR1 SGDLS, CDR2 YYNGEE. CDR3: CATGRIDPNYGCTF.

This chain uses TRBV25-1 with TRBJ2-7, with TRBD2 as a possible D gene (5 bases). Germline assignment: CDR1 MGHDK and CDR2 SYGVNS. Trimming took off 8 bases at V and 3 bases at J, with 23 bases between the two ends. The CDR3 length is 16 residues. For the CDR3, the DNA is TGTGCCAGCTCACCACCGAGCGGCGGAGTAGACTACGAGCAGTACTTC. Translation: CASSPPSGGVDYEQYF.

The chain recombines TRBV5-8 with TRBJ1-3, with 9 bases matching TRBD1. With V trimmed by 4 bases and J by 0 bases, 5 bases remained unmatched. The germline CDR1 and CDR2 sequences are SGHTS and YDEGEE. The CDR3 is 16 amino acids. CDR3 in DNA: TGTGCCAGCAGCCGTGGGGACAGGGCCTCTGGAAACACCATATATTTT. Amino acid sequence: CASSRGDRASGNTIYF.

This clonotype has ten or more counts. This sequence joins TRBV7-6 and TRBJ2-6; D is unclear. Germline loops: CDR1 SGHVS, CDR2 FNYEAQ. The V end was cut by 1 base, the J end by 0 bases, with 10 bases between. This CDR3 spans 17 amino acids. CDR3 amino acids: CASSLERHLSGANVLTF. As DNA, the CDR3 is TGTGCCAGCAGCTTAGAGCGACACCTCTCTGGGGCCAACGTCCTGACTTTC. Together with reference TRBV7-6 and TRBJ2-6, the CDR3 gives the full variable domain: GAGVSQSPRYKVTKRGQDVALRCDPISGHVSLYWYRQALGQGPEFLTYFNYEAQQDKSGLPNDRFSAERPEGSISTLTIQRTEQRDSAMYRCASSLERHLSGANVLTFGAGSRLTVL.

This clonotype was detected once. V gene TRBV25-1 combines with J gene TRBJ1-4; 11 nucleotides match TRBD1. The V segment lost 1 base and the J segment 6 bases; nucleotides outside the gene matches: 1. The CDR3 contains 15 residues. Germline V gene data show CDR1 as MGHDK and CDR2 as SYGVNS. The CDR3 spells CASSEWTGGDEKLFF. The CDR3 region has the DNA TGTGCCAGCAGTGAATGGACAGGGGGCGATGAAAAACTGTTTTTT.

This clonotype was recorded many times. The rearrangement links TRBV6-1 to TRBJ1-6; possibly TRBD1 for D (6 bases). Germline V gene lookup returns CDR1 MNHNS and CDR2 SASEGT. The length of the CDR3 is 16 residues. Trimming pared 4 bases from V and 10 bases from J, leaving 20 bases between. CDR3 loop: CASSVPGTPLGSPLHF. CDR3 sequence (DNA): TGTGCCAGCAGTGTCCCCGGGACACCCTTAGGCTCACCCCTCCACTTT.

In its sample, this clonotype was seen many times. This sequence joins TRBV7-3 and TRBJ2-2; no firm D call. Trimming shortened V by 2 bases and J by 0 bases, and 10 bases separated the two germline ends. The CDR3 consists of 16 residues. Germline CDR1 is SGHTA and CDR2 is FQGTGA. The CDR3 loop reads CASSLEGLANTGELFF. Here the CDR3 DNA reads TGTGCCAGCAGCTTAGAAGGCTTGGCGAACACCGGGGAGCTGTTTTTT.

There are a few counts of this clonotype. The rearrangement links TRBV4-1 to TRBJ2-5; 10 bases line up with TRBD2. Germline CDR1 is MGHRA and CDR2 is YSYEKL. J gave up 7 bases and V 2 bases, and 16 bases lay outside the gene matches. The CDR3 sequence is 18 residues long. The chain's CDR3 is CASSQSSIAGGPWGTQYF. In DNA form, the CDR3 reads TGCGCCAGCAGCCAAAGCTCCATAGCGGGAGGCCCCTGGGGGACCCAGTACTTC.

This chain connects TRBV10-3 to TRBJ1-1, with 7 nucleotides matching TRBD1. The CDR3 is 12 amino acids. V lost 5 bases and J lost 3; bases outside the gene matches: 0. Germline values: CDR1 ENHRY, CDR2 SYGVKD. CDR3 region: CAISTGDTEAFF. Written as DNA, the CDR3 is TGTGCCATCAGTACAGGGGACACTGAAGCTTTCTTT.